The 15 T cell receptor beta chains presented below share a single source sample, sequenced in a study of blood T cells in healthy people across ages. It was with a sample-barcoded 5' primer and a J-beta primer mix that a second PCR of about 6 to 11 cycles was run. Via MiXCR, TCRdb re-called the 5' RACE reads, giving one row per CDR3 protein. The sample carries around 650,000 distinct CDR3 sequences, less than 45% recorded once. Material for sequencing was blood. The receptors here all came from an elderly man in good health.

This chain links TRBV18 with TRBJ2-5; possibly TRBD1 for D (6 bases). The DNA end is more similar to TRBJ2-7, so the J call may be wrong. The length of the CDR3 is 14 residues. Per germline, CDR1 KGHSH and CDR2 LQKENI. Here the CDR3 reads CASSPPLQGYEQYF. The CDR3 DNA reads as TGTGCCAGCTCACCACCTTTACAGGGTTACGAGCAGTACTTC.

This chain uses TRBV7-2 with TRBJ2-6, with D perhaps matching TRBD2 (5 bases). The CDR3 has 16 residues. Per the germline V gene, CDR1 is SGHTA and CDR2 is FQGNSA. The germline V and J ends were trimmed by 3 bases and 2 bases, with 11 bases remaining between them. The CDR3 region is CTSSFVGSAGANVLTF. CDR3 sequence (DNA): TGTACCAGCAGCTTTGTGGGGAGCGCTGGGGCCAACGTCCTGACTTTC. Complete variable domain (other parts from reference TRBV7-2 and TRBJ2-6): GAGVSQSPSNKVTEKGKDVELRCDPISGHTALYWYRQSLGQGLEFLIYFQGNSAPDKSGLPSDRFSAERTGGSVSTLTIQRTQQEDSAVYLCTSSFVGSAGANVLTFGAGSRLTVL.

The J gene is TRBJ1-5, the V gene TRBV6-5; no definite D call. The CDR3 has 17 amino acids. V lost 2 bases, J lost 1 base, and 15 bases lay in between. CDR1 is MNHEY, CDR2 SVGAGI, per germline. The CDR3 region is CASSYRAPRLSNQPQHF. CDR3 DNA sequence: TGTGCCAGCAGTTACCGCGCCCCGCGACTAAGCAATCAGCCCCAGCATTTT.

This clonotype was detected a few times. This chain joins TRBV7-8 and TRBJ2-4, with D unclear. Per the germline V gene, CDR1 is SGHVS and CDR2 is FQNEAQ. CDR3 length equals 11 residues. Trimming shortened V by 5 bases and J by 13 bases, and 12 bases separated the two germline ends. The CDR3 protein is CASSVLNEQYF. The CDR3 coding sequence is TGTGCCAGCAGCGTCCTCAATGAGCAGTACTTC.

This clonotype showed up just a few times. V is TRBV7-3 and J is TRBJ2-3, with D maybe TRBD2 (6 bases). CDR1 and CDR2 (germline): SGHTA, FQGTGA. V dropped 0 bases and J dropped 2 bases, with 9 bases sitting between them. The CDR3 contains 15 residues. CDR3 coding DNA: TGTGCCAGCAGCTTAACAGGACTATACACAGATACGCAGTATTTT. Translation gives CASSLTGLYTDTQYF.

The chain joins TRBV5-1 to TRBJ1-2; 7 positions agree with TRBD1. Germline V lookup: CDR1 SGHRS, CDR2 YFSETQ. Losses at the gene ends were 0 bases for V and 8 bases for J; bases not matched to a gene: 7. This CDR3 has 14 residues. The CDR3 loop is CASSLDRTGLGYTF. As DNA, the CDR3 is TGCGCCAGCAGCTTGGACAGGACAGGTCTGGGCTACACCTTC.

There are a few counts of this clonotype. CDR3 nucleotide sequence: TGCAGTGCTCCGTCAGCGGGAGGGTCAGATACGCAGTATTTT. As protein: CSAPSAGGSDTQYF. The chain combines TRBV20-1 with TRBJ2-3, with 10 positions matching TRBD2. CDR1 is DFQATT, CDR2 SNEGSKA, per germline (reference sequence). V gave up 5 bases and J gave up 4 bases; unmatched junction bases: 6. This CDR3 contains 14 residues.

This chain joins TRBV28 and TRBJ2-7; D ambiguous. The germline V and J ends were trimmed by 4 bases and 0 bases, with 10 bases remaining between them. The CDR3 contains 14 residues. Germline CDR1 and CDR2: MDHEN and SYDVKM. The CDR3 sequence: CASSSARNSYEQYF. The CDR3 DNA is TGTGCCAGCAGTTCCGCTAGAAACTCCTACGAGCAGTACTTC. The full variable domain, in which reference TRBV28 and TRBJ2-7 provide the parts outside the CDR3, is DVKVTQSSRYLVKRTGEKVFLECVQDMDHENMFWYRQDPGLGLRLIYFSYDVKMKEKGDIPEGYSVSREKKERFSLILESASTNQTSMYLCASSSARNSYEQYFGPGTRLTVT.

The V and J genes are TRBV6-1 and TRBJ1-5, with D possibly TRBD1 on 5 matching bases. CDR1 and CDR2 from the germline V gene are MNHNS and SASEGT. V lost 4 bases, J lost 2 bases, and 12 bases lay in between. The CDR3 length is 15 residues. This CDR3 is CASSVGGERNQPQHF. CDR3 in DNA: TGTGCCAGCAGTGTCGGAGGGGAGCGCAATCAGCCCCAGCATTTT.

The V and J genes are TRBV12-3 or TRBV12-4 and TRBJ2-2; D perhaps matches TRBD2 (6 bases). V gave up 2 bases and J gave up 6 bases, with 13 bases separating them. CDR3 length equals 15 residues. CDR3 sequence: CASSLRGGVPGELFF. The CDR3 DNA follows: TGTGCCAGCAGTTTACGGGGAGGCGTGCCCGGGGAGCTGTTTTTT.

This clonotype has only a few counts. The genes are TRBV6-6 and TRBJ2-7, with D possibly TRBD2 on 6 matching bases. Germline lookup yields CDR1 MNHNY and CDR2 SVGAGI (reference sequence). The germline V and J ends were trimmed by 6 bases and 0 bases, with 15 bases remaining between them. The CDR3 has 15 amino acids. This chain's CDR3 is CASSSDGRSSYEQYF. As DNA, the CDR3 is TGTGCCAGCAGCTCGGACGGGAGAAGCTCCTACGAGCAGTACTTC.

The rearrangement links TRBV6-6 to TRBJ2-2, with D maybe TRBD1 (6 bases). Germline values: CDR1 MNHNY, CDR2 SVGAGI (reference sequence). With 5 bases removed from V and 6 bases from J, the gap between germline ends came to 7 bases. The CDR3 covers 12 residues. DNA for the CDR3: TGTGCCAGCAGTGGGGGCGCCGGGGAGCTGTTTTTT. It translates to CASSGGAGELFF.

This sequence joins TRBV30 and TRBJ2-3, with 8 positions matching TRBD2. There are 11 residues in the CDR3. CDR1 is GTSNPN and CDR2 is SVGIG in the germline V gene (reference sequence). Trimming at V came to 8 bases and at J to 5 bases, leaving 3 bases not matched to a gene. The CDR3 DNA reads as TGTGCCAGAAGCGGGAGAGATACGCAGTATTTT. It specifies CARSGRDTQYF.

This chain uses TRBV6-1 with TRBJ2-5, with D uncertain. CDR1 is MNHNS and CDR2 is SASEGT in the germline V gene. The CDR3 has 13 residues. V lost 7 bases and J 5 bases, leaving 14 bases between the germline ends. The CDR3 spells CASTPDWTETQYF. In DNA form, the CDR3 reads TGTGCCAGCACCCCTGACTGGACGGAGACCCAGTACTTC.

This clonotype came up a few times. This chain joins TRBV27 and TRBJ2-1, with 14 bases identical to TRBD2. The J call is doubtful: the DNA matches TRBJ2-7 better. Germline V gene lookup returns CDR1 MNHEY and CDR2 SMNVEV (reference sequence). The CDR3 is 17 amino acids. CDR3 sequence: CASSPRTSGRSYNEQYF. The CDR3 DNA follows: TGTGCCAGCAGTCCTCGGACTAGCGGGAGGTCCTACAATGAGCAGTACTTC.